These T cell receptor beta chains were read from a single sample in a study of blood T cell repertoires in COVID-19. The data were produced by immunoSEQ multiplex PCR, yet TCRdb's version contains in-frame clones alone and is incomplete. Among 180,000 or so clones listed, about four fifths were seen once. Sequenced sample: peripheral blood. The receptors stem from a human donor with acute or convalescent COVID-19. The donor label of this sample is uncertain. CDR3s include the opening cysteine and the closing phenylalanine or tryptophan. The D gene is left open where the match is weak. Some rows have no size entry. The others give once, few or many, or a class for an expanded clone.

TRBJ2-7 | TRBV30 | . | once | CAWTGAREQYF | TGTGCCTGGACAGGCGCCCGGGAGCAGTACTTC
TRBJ1-2 | TRBV9 | TRBD1 | . | CASSQGESYGYTF | TGTGCCAGCAGTCAGGGGGAGAGCTATGGCTACACCTTC
TRBJ1-1 | TRBV5-1 | TRBD1 | . | CASSVGQGSLPNTEAFF | TGCGCCAGCAGCGTGGGACAGGGAAGTCTACCGAACACTGAAGCTTTCTTT
TRBJ2-5 | TRBV3-1/TRBV3-2 | . | . | CASSPWGSQETQYF | TGTGCCAGCAGCCCCTGGGGCAGCCAAGAGACCCAGTACTTC
TRBJ2-2 | TRBV7-3 | . | . | CASSYEPSAANTGELFF | TGTGCCAGCAGCTACGAACCCTCAGCGGCAAACACCGGGGAGCTGTTTTTT
TRBJ2-1 | TRBV18 | TRBD2 | . | CASSLIAGAYNEQFF | TGTGCCAGCTCGCTTATAGCGGGAGCCTACAATGAGCAGTTCTTC
TRBJ1-6 | TRBV4-2 | TRBD1 | . | CASSQGKGATGGSPLHF | TGTGCCAGCAGCCAAGGGAAGGGGGCAACAGGGGGGTCACCCCTCCACTTT
TRBJ1-1 | TRBV11-1 | TRBD1 | . | CASSATGGYAEAFF | TGTGCCAGCAGCGCGACAGGGGGTTACGCTGAAGCTTTCTTT
TRBJ1-1 | TRBV5-5 | TRBD1 | . | CASSFIRDSFQGMNTEAFF | TGTGCCAGCAGCTTTATCCGGGACAGCTTTCAGGGCATGAACACTGAAGCTTTCTTT
TRBJ1-1 | TRBV5-1 | TRBD1 | . | CASSLPDRGGLSGAFF | TGCGCCAGCAGCTTACCCGACAGGGGGGGATTGTCTGGGGCTTTCTTT
TRBJ1-1 | TRBV5-4 | . | . | CASSLEPGQTEAFF | TGTGCCAGCAGCTTGGAACCAGGCCAGACTGAAGCTTTCTTT
TRBJ2-3 | TRBV3-1/TRBV3-2 | TRBD2 | once | CASSQALAVDTQYF | TGTGCCAGCAGCCAAGCTCTAGCGGTAGATACGCAGTATTTT
TRBJ2-7 | TRBV2 | TRBD1 | . | CASSERVRGREQYF | TGTGCCAGCAGTGAACGGGTCAGGGGGCGCGAGCAGTACTTC
TRBJ1-3 | TRBV6-1 | . | . | CASSEGRASGNTIYF | TGTGCCAGCAGTGAAGGCAGGGCTTCCGGAAACACCATATATTTT
TRBJ2-5 | TRBV9 | . | . | CASSVGDGETQYF | TGTGCCAGCAGCGTCGGGGATGGAGAGACCCAGTACTTC
TRBJ1-2 | TRBV18 | . | . | CASSGGIANYGYTF | TGTGCCAGCTCTGGAGGAATTGCTAACTATGGCTACACCTTC
TRBJ2-1 | TRBV5-1 | TRBD2 | once | CASSWTKGGYEQFF | TGCGCCAGCAGCTGGACAAAGGGAGGGTATGAGCAGTTCTTC
TRBJ1-1 | TRBV19 | . | . | CASSILAENTEAFF | TGTGCCAGTAGTATTCTGGCAGAGAACACTGAAGCTTTCTTT
TRBJ2-7 | TRBV6-5 | . | once | CASKFTGAYEQYF | TGTGCCAGCAAGTTCACGGGAGCGTACGAGCAGTACTTC
TRBJ1-4 | TRBV3-1/TRBV3-2 | . | . | CASSQGKQPNEKLFF | TGTGCCAGCAGCCAAGGCAAACAGCCTAATGAAAAACTGTTTTTT
TRBJ2-5 | TRBV7-8 | TRBD2 | . | CASSTRTRRETQYF | TGTGCCAGCAGCACTCGGACTAGAAGAGAGACCCAGTACTTC
TRBJ2-5 | TRBV9 | . | . | CASSVALQETQYF | TGTGCCAGCAGCGTAGCTCTACAAGAGACCCAGTACTTC
TRBJ1-1 | TRBV19 | . | once | CASNFEVNTEAFF | TGTGCCAGTAATTTTGAGGTGAACACTGAAGCTTTCTTT
TRBJ2-7 | TRBV5-6 | TRBD2 | . | CASSLEGSGRNEQYF | TGTGCCAGCAGCTTGGAGGGTAGCGGGAGAAACGAGCAGTACTTC
TRBJ1-4 | TRBV5-1 | TRBD1 | . | CASSSDRVRTEKLFF | TGCGCCAGCAGCTCGGACAGGGTTCGAACCGAAAAACTGTTTTTT
TRBJ2-7 | TRBV6-5 | . | . | CASKQGIPSYEQYF | TGTGCCAGCAAGCAGGGGATACCGAGCTACGAGCAGTACTTC